There are a few counts of the clone carrying this T cell receptor beta chain. The antigen remains undetermined. The source of the sample is a study of cytomegalovirus exposure and HLA in healthy donors. The study ran its PCR with 60 Vbeta and 13 Jbeta primers. TCRdb's copy holds only in-frame clones and misses some; the assay was immunoSEQ multiplex PCR. The repertoire includes approximately 160,000 clones, roughly 87% of them detected once, and about 4% sits in the top ten. V lost 2 bases and J 6 bases, leaving 14 bases between the germline ends. CDR1 and CDR2 (germline): KGHSH, LQKENI. There are 15 residues in the CDR3. The study's findings and limits: Within an earlier analysis, most TCR beta V segments proved productive either about 87% or about 30% of the time. Follow-up analysis later connected one missense variant in DCLRE1C with trimming of TCR beta V- and J-genes.

Material for sequencing was PBMCs. This chain links TRBV18 with TRBJ1-5, with D hard to call. This clonotype was sampled from a man aged 45-65 years in good health and CMV-seropositive. The DNA for the CDR3 is TGTGCCAGCTCACCAGCGTCGCTCTTAGCTCAGCCCCAGCATTTT. Protein product: CASSPASLLAQPQHF.